Included here is one T cell receptor (beta chain) sequence, with context. Its target is not known. Every patient relapsed after autologous stem cell transplantation, and brentuximab vedotin exposure varied. TCRdb keeps only in-frame clones here, not all; method: immunoSEQ multiplex PCR. The sample holds about 58,000 clones, approximately 90% seen once. Per the germline V gene, CDR1 is MGHRA and CDR2 is YSYEKL. V lost 1 base, J lost 3 bases, and 22 bases lay in between. This CDR3 contains 19 residues. This entry is derived from a study of PD-1 blockade in classical Hodgkin lymphoma. Study conclusions and caveats: CD4+ TCR diversity, unlike CD8+, climbed significantly by C4D1.

Here the sequenced sample was peripheral blood mononuclear cells (PBMCs), taken before the second cycle of nivolumab. This sequence was found in a human donor with classical Hodgkin lymphoma. V and J are TRBV4-1 and TRBJ1-3; no reliable D call. The CDR3 sequence: CASSQVPWVVQDGGNTIYF. The CDR3 bases are TGCGCCAGCAGCCAAGTCCCCTGGGTCGTTCAGGATGGTGGAAACACCATATATTTT.